Shown below are 12 T cell receptor beta chains from a single sample sequenced in a study of shared clonotypes between healthy human individuals (dated by TCRdb to 2018 to 2021). Library construction relied on the immunoSEQ multiplex PCR assay. TCRdb limited this immuneACCESS table to in-frame rearrangements with V and J called. A share of clones is missing; checked studies link under half to unresolved V genes, and the rest is unexplained. This sample comprises about 1.5 million clones, 98% of them detected only once. Around 0.47% of the sample is in the top ten clones. Sequencing used naive CD4+ T cells sorted from blood. The cell subset or site label, as the study defines it: CD45RA+ positively selected. The source is a man in his thirties or forties in good health.

The rearrangement uses TRBV29-1 and TRBJ1-4; D uncertain. This CDR3 spans 13 amino acids. Germline V CDR1 and CDR2: SQVTM, ANQGSEA. V was shortened by 4 bases and J by 5 bases, with 11 bases between the two germline ends. CDR3 region: CSVVVSQNEKLFF. CDR3 coding DNA: TGCAGCGTTGTCGTCTCCCAGAATGAAAAACTGTTTTTT.

V and J are TRBV7-2 and TRBJ2-5, with no clear D. The CDR3 covers 13 residues. Per the germline V gene, CDR1 is SGHTA and CDR2 is FQGNSA. Trimming removed 1 base at V and 5 bases at J, with 8 bases between. The CDR3 loop reads CASSLVMGETQYF. The CDR3, as DNA: TGTGCCAGCAGCTTAGTAATGGGGGAGACCCAGTACTTC. Full variable domain (missing parts from reference TRBV7-2 and TRBJ2-5): GAGVSQSPSNKVTEKGKDVELRCDPISGHTALYWYRQSLGQGLEFLIYFQGNSAPDKSGLPSDRFSAERTGGSVSTLTIQRTQQEDSAVYLCASSLVMGETQYFGPGTRLLVL.

The genes are TRBV4-1 and TRBJ2-7; D gene unclear. V lost 0 bases and J lost 13, with 19 bases in between. The CDR3 is 14 amino acids. CDR1 and CDR2 (germline): MGHRA, YSYEKL. DNA for the CDR3: TGCGCCAGCAGCCAAGACAAGGTGCGAGGAAGAAACTACTTC. Translated, it gives CASSQDKVRGRNYF.

The chain joins TRBV15 to TRBJ2-3, with D unclear. V lost 0 bases and J lost 2, with 12 bases in between. The germline gives CDR1 LNHNV, CDR2 YYDKDF (reference sequence). The CDR3 has 16 amino acids. The CDR3 protein is CATSRDGRGFTDTQYF. The DNA of the CDR3 is TGTGCCACCAGCAGAGATGGTCGTGGGTTCACAGATACGCAGTATTTT.

V and J are TRBV2 and TRBJ1-2, with no clear D. Germline CDR1 and CDR2: SNHLY and FYNNEI. CDR3 length: 12 residues. Trimming cost V 6 bases and J 2 bases, with 7 bases left between them. The DNA for the CDR3 is TGTGCCAGCAGGGATGACAACTATGGCTACACCTTC. This sequence encodes CASRDDNYGYTF.

This clone was found once. Here the CDR3 reads CASSYPLRVTSGRNEQYF. The CDR3 DNA reads TGCGCCAGCAGCTACCCATTACGAGTGACTAGCGGGAGAAATGAGCAGTACTTC. The rearrangement links TRBV5-1 to TRBJ2-7, with TRBD2 matching 12 bases. Germline CDR1 reads SGHRS; CDR2 reads YFSETQ. This CDR3 contains 18 residues. The trim removed 3 bases at V and 7 bases at J, leaving 17 bases unmatched.

The chain is built from TRBV5-5 and TRBJ2-5; D call uncertain. V lost 1 base and J lost 5, with 18 bases in between. The CDR3 has 16 residues. CDR1 and CDR2 from the germline V gene are SGHKS and YYEKEE (reference sequence). CDR3 sequence: CASSLSFQRLGETQYF. In DNA form, the CDR3 reads TGTGCCAGCAGCTTGTCCTTTCAGAGGCTAGGGGAGACCCAGTACTTC.

The chain recombines TRBV1 with TRBJ2-3; the table's D call of TRBD2 was not tested on the DNA. TRBV1 is recorded as a pseudogene. The CDR3 consists of 18 residues. The CDR3 coding sequence is TGCACCAGCAGCCAAGATTGGACTATCTCTCTGATGGTAGATACGCAGTATTTT. Protein: CTSSQDWTISLMVDTQYF.

This chain connects TRBV5-4 to TRBJ1-4, with TRBD1 matching 7 bases. The CDR3 loop spans 16 amino acids. J lost 4 bases, V lost 4 bases, and 10 bases had no gene match. Germline loops: CDR1 SGHNT, CDR2 YYREEE (reference sequence). This CDR3 reads CASSRRQGGLNEKLFF. CDR3 nucleotide sequence: TGTGCCAGCAGCCGCAGACAGGGCGGTCTTAATGAAAAACTGTTTTTT. The complete variable domain, with remaining parts taken from reference TRBV5-4 and TRBJ1-4, reads ETGVTQSPTHLIKTRGQQVTLRCSSQSGHNTVSWYQQALGQGPQFIFQYYREEENGRGNFPPRFSGLQFPNYSSELNVNALELDDSALYLCASSRRQGGLNEKLFFGSGTQLSVL.

This chain connects TRBV10-3 to TRBJ1-2; 7 bases fit TRBD1. CDR1 is ENHRY, CDR2 SYGVKD, per germline. J was trimmed by 0 bases and V by 7 bases; bases with no gene match: 11. This CDR3 contains 16 residues. CDR3 residues: CAITRDSRSTNYGYTF. The DNA of the CDR3 is TGTGCCATCACCAGGGACAGCCGATCTACTAACTATGGCTACACCTTC.

The V and J genes are TRBV14 and TRBJ2-2, with D possibly matching TRBD2 (5 bases). The CDR3 has 16 residues. V was cut by 4 bases and J by 3 bases, with 15 bases left in between. The germline V gene encodes CDR1 SGHDN and CDR2 FVKESK. The CDR3 nucleotides read TGTGCCAGCAGCCTGTGGTCCGGGAAGGACACCGGGGAGCTGTTTTTT. Translated: CASSLWSGKDTGELFF.

Details on this clone: Other DNA sequences within the sample encode an identical CDR3. The chain combines TRBV2 with TRBJ1-4, with 10 nucleotides matching TRBD1. J gave up 8 bases and V 6 bases, and 6 bases lay outside the gene matches. This CDR3 has 14 amino acids. Per germline, CDR1 SNHLY and CDR2 FYNNEI. The CDR3 nucleotides read TGTGCCAGCAGCCGGGACAGGGGTGGAGAAAAACTGTTTTTT. It yields the protein CASSRDRGGEKLFF.